The T cell receptor (beta chain) under discussion was sequenced for a study of read filtering for tumor transcriptome and immune sequencing. At the level of the study: Revised staging placed 8 patients in R-ISS I, about 17 in II, 7 in III.

This clonotype was recorded at least ten times. Its antigen is unidentified. Molecular barcoded adaptors covering alpha/delta and beta/gamma chains were used on approximately 400 ng RNA. MiXCR was run by TCRdb on the reads, yielding one entry per CDR3 protein. The table records tens of thousands of distinct CDR3 sequences, nearly 20% of them present only once. Notes on the study in general: Single-read clonotypes: approximately 87% of IR-seq clonotypes (around 3.6% of reads), more than 70% of RNA-seq clonotypes (approximately 49% of reads).

V shed 0 bases and J 9 bases; nucleotides not matched to a gene: 7. The CDR3 has 15 residues. Germline assignment: CDR1 SGHVS and CDR2 FQNEAQ. This sequence originates from a donor at least 40 years old with multiple myeloma. This chain connects TRBV7-8 to TRBJ2-1; 8 nucleotides agree with TRBD2. The sample comprised a population of CD138-negative cells sorted from bone marrow. CDR3 in DNA: TGTGCCAGCAGCTTAGCTTTCGGGAGGGCCCCTGAGCAGTTCTTC. Translation: CASSLAFGRAPEQFF.